The source of this T cell receptor beta chain is a study of cytomegalovirus exposure and HLA in healthy donors. The CDR3 runs 14 residues. V was shortened by 6 bases and J by 1 base, with 12 bases between the two germline ends. The germline V gene has CDR1 KGHSH and CDR2 LQKENI. Points on this clone: Its target is unknown.

A multiplex PCR was run with 60 Vbeta primers and 13 Jbeta primers. Clones were sequenced by immunoSEQ multiplex PCR, and TCRdb holds only the in-frame ones, with some missing. Here the sample table reports fewer than 200,000 clones. General study findings and limits: Analyzed later, association rates of TCRs varied across HLA loci, with DRB1 most and HLA-C fewest. The sole available immune exposure information was CMV serostatus. Donors belonging to an Asian-associated ancestry cluster reportedly showed fewer N-insertions in productive TCRs than the 666-donor mean, according to what a later analysis found. Association of a missense DCLRE1C variant with TCR beta V- and J-gene trimming was reported in a later analysis.

The chain employs TRBV18 and TRBJ1-1; D ambiguous. This sequence was found in a woman between 55 and 75 years old in good health and CMV-seronegative. The sample consisted of PBMCs. The CDR3 spells CASSQWPPNTEAFF. The DNA of the CDR3 is TGTGCCAGCTCCCAGTGGCCGCCGAACACTGAAGCTTTCTTT.